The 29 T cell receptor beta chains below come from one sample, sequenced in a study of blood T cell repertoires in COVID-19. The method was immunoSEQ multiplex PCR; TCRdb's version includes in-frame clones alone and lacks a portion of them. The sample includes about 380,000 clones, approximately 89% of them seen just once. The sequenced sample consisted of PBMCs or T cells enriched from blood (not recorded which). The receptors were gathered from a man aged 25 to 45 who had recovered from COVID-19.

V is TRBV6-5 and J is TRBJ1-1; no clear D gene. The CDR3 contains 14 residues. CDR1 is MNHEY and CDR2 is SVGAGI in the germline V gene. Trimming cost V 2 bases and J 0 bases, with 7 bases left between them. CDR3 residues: CASSYGTMNTEAFF. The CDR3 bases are TGTGCCAGCAGTTACGGCACTATGAACACTGAAGCTTTCTTT.

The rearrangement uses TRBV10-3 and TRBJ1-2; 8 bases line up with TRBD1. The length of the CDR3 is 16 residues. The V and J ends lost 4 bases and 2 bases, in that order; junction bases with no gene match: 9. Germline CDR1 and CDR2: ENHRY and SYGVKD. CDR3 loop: CAISGDQTGVNYGYTF. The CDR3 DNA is TGTGCCATCAGTGGGGACCAGACAGGGGTAAACTATGGCTACACCTTC.

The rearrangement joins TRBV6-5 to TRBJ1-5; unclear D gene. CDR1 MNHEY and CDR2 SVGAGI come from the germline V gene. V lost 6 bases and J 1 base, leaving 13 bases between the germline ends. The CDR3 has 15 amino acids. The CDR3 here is CASRPLGTSNQPQHF. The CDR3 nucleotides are TGTGCCAGCAGACCTTTGGGCACGAGCAATCAGCCCCAGCATTTT.

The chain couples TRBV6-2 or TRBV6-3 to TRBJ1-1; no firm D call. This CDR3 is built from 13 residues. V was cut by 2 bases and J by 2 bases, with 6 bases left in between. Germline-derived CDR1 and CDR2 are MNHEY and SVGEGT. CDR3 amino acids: CASSYQANTEAFF. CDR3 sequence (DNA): TGTGCCAGCAGTTACCAGGCAAACACTGAAGCTTTCTTT.

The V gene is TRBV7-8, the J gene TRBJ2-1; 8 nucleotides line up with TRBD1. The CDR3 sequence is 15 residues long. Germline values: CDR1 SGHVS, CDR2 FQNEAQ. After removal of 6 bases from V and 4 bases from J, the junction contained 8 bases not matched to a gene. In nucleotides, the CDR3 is TGTGCCAGCAGTTCGGACAGGGTCTCTTACAATGAGCAGTTCTTC. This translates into CASSSDRVSYNEQFF.

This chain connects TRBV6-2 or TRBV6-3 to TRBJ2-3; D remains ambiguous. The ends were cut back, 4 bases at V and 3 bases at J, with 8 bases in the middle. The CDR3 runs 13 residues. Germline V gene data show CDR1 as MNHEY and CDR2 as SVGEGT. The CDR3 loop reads CASSLTVTDTQYF. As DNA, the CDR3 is TGTGCCAGCAGTTTAACGGTAACAGATACGCAGTATTTT.

The CDR3 nucleotides read TGCGCCAGCAGAGACAGACAGGGGGCTTCCATGAACACTGAAGCTTTCTTT. Its translation is CASRDRQGASMNTEAFF. The rearrangement links TRBV4-1 to TRBJ1-1, with 10 positions matching TRBD1. The V and J ends lost 6 bases and 0 bases, in that order; junction bases with no gene match: 10. Germline V CDR1 and CDR2: MGHRA, YSYEKL. This CDR3 has 17 residues.

CDR3 residues: CASSTTTQTRGYTF. The CDR3 nucleotides are TGTGCCAGCAGTACAACGACCCAAACGAGGGGCTACACCTTC. J is TRBJ1-2 and V is TRBV11-2; no definite D call. Trimming cost V 6 bases and J 8 bases, with 19 bases left between them. CDR1 and CDR2 from the germline V gene are SGHAT and FQNNGV. This CDR3 has 14 residues.

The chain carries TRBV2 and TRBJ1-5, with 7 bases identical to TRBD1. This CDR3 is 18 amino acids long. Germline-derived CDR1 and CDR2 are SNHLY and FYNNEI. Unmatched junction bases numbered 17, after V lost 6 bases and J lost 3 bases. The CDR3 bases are TGTGCCAGCAGCGGAGACTACGGGGTAGGGGGCTACAATCAGCCCCAGCATTTT. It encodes CASSGDYGVGGYNQPQHF. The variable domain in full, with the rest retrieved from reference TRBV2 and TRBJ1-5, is EPEVTQTPSHQVTQMGQEVILRCVPISNHLYFYWYRQILGQKVEFLVSFYNNEISEKSEIFDDQFSVERPDGSNFTLKIRSTKLEDSAMYFCASSGDYGVGGYNQPQHFGDGTRLSIL.

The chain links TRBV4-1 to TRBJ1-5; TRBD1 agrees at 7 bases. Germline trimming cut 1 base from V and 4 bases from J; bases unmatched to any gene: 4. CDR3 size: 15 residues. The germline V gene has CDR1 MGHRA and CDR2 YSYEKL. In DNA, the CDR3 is TGCGCCAGCAGCCAAGGGGACAGCCTAAATCAGCCCCAGCATTTT. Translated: CASSQGDSLNQPQHF.

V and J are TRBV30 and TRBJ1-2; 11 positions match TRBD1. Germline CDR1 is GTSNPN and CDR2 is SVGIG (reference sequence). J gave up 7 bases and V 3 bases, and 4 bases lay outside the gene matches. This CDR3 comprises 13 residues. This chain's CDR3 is CAWRGQGGAGYTF. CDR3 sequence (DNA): TGTGCCTGGAGGGGACAGGGGGGAGCTGGCTACACCTTC.

CDR3 residues: CSATTNTGGIGYTF. CDR3 bases: TGCAGCGCCACAACAAATACAGGGGGCATTGGCTACACCTTC. The chain has TRBV29-1 and TRBJ1-2; 9 bases line up with TRBD1. The CDR3 contains 14 residues. CDR1 and CDR2 from the germline V gene are SQVTM and ANQGSEA. The V gene end was trimmed by 7 bases and the J gene end by 7 bases; junction bases not matched to a gene: 13.

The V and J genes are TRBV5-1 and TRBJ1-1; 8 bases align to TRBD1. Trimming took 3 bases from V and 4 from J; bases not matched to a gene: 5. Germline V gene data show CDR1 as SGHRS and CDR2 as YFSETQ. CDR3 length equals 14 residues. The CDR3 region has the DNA TGCGCCAGCAGCTCTACAGGGGGGAGCACTGAAGCTTTCTTT. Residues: CASSSTGGSTEAFF.

The CDR3 DNA reads as TGTGCCAGCCGCGGGACAGGGCCCGAGCAGTACTTC. Residues: CASRGTGPEQYF. The chain is built from TRBV27 and TRBJ2-7, with 9 nucleotides matching TRBD1. Germline V gene sequence: CDR1 MNHEY, CDR2 SMNVEV (reference sequence). The CDR3 sequence is 12 residues long. Germline trimming cut 8 bases from V and 6 bases from J; bases unmatched to any gene: 5.

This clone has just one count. The CDR3 DNA reads as TGTGCCAGCAGCTTTAGGGGTACTGAAGCTTTCTTT. It translates to CASSFRGTEAFF. The V call is TRBV5-4, the J call TRBJ1-1; tentative D call: TRBD1 (5 bases). In germline, CDR1 is SGHNT, CDR2 YYREEE (reference sequence). Trimming left V 2 bases short and J 5 bases short, with 7 bases between. There are 12 residues in the CDR3.

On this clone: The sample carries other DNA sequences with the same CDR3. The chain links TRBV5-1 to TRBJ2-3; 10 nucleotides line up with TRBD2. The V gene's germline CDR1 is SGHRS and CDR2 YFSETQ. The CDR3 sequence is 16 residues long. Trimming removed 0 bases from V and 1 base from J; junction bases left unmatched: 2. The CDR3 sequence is CASSLALAGGTDTQYF. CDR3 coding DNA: TGCGCCAGCAGCTTGGCTCTAGCGGGGGGCACAGATACGCAGTATTTT.

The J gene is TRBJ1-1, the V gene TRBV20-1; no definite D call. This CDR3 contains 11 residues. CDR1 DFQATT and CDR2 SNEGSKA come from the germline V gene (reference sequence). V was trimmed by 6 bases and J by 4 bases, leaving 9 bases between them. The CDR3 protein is CSANFVTEAFF. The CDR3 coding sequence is TGCAGTGCCAATTTTGTCACTGAAGCTTTCTTT.

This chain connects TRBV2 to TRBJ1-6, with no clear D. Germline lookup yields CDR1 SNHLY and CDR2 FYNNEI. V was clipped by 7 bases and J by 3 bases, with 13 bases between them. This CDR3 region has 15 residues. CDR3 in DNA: TGTGCCAGCACCCTTGGAGGGATCTATAATTCACCCCTCCACTTT. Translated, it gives CASTLGGIYNSPLHF.

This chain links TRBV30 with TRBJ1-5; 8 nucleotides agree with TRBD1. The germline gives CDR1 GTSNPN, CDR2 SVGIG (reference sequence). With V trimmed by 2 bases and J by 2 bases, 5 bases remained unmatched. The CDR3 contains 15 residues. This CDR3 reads CAWSIAGGGNQPQHF. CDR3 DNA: TGTGCCTGGAGTATCGCAGGGGGCGGCAATCAGCCCCAGCATTTT.

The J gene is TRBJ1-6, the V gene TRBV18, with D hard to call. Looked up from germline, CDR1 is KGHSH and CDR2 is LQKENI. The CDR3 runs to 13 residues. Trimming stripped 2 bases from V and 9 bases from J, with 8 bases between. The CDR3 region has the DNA TGTGCCAGCTCACCATTTCAAGCTTCACCCCTCCACTTT. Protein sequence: CASSPFQASPLHF.

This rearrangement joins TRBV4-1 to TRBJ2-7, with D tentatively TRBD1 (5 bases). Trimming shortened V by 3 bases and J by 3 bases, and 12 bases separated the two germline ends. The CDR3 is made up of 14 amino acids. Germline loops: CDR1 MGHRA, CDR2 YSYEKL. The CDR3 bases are TGCGCCAGCAGCCAGGAGACAGAATACTACGAGCAGTACTTC. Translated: CASSQETEYYEQYF.

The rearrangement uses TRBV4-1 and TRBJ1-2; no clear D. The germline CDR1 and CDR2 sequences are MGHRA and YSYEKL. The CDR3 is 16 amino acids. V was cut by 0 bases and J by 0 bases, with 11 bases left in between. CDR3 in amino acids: CASSQDERTPNYGYTF. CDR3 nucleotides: TGCGCCAGCAGCCAAGATGAGAGGACTCCTAACTATGGCTACACCTTC.

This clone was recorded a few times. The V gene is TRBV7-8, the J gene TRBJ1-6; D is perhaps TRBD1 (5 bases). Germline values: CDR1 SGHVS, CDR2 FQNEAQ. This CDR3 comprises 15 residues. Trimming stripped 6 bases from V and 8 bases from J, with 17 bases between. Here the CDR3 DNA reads TGTGCCAGCAGGGGACCTCTCACGGGGGATTCACCCCTCCACTTT. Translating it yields CASRGPLTGDSPLHF.

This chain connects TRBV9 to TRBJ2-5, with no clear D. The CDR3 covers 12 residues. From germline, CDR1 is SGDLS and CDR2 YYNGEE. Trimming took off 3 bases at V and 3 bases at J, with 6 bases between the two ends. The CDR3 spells CASSASEETQYF. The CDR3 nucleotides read TGTGCCAGCAGCGCCAGTGAAGAGACCCAGTACTTC.

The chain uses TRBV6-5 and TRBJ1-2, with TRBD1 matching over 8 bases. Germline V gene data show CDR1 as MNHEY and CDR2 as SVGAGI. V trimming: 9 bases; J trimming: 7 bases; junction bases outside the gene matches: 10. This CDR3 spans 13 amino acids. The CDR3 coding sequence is TGTGCCAGTGCGACAGGGGTGTTGGGTGGCTACACCTTC. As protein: CASATGVLGGYTF.

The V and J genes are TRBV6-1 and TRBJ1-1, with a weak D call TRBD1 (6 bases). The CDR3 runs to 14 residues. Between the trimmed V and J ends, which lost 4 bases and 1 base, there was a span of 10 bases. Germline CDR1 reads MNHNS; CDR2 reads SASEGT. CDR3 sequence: CASSGARGNTEAFF. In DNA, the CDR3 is TGTGCCAGCAGTGGAGCCAGGGGGAACACTGAAGCTTTCTTT.

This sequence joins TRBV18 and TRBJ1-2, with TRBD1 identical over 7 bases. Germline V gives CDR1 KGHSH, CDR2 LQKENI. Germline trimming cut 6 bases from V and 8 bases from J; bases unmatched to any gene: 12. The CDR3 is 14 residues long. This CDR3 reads CASSRARQGSGYTF. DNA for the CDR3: TGTGCCAGCTCGCGTGCTCGACAGGGAAGCGGCTACACCTTC.

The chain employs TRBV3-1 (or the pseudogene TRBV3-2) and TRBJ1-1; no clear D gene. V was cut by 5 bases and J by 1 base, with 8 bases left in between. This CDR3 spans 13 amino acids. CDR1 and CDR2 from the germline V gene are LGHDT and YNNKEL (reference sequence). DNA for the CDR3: TGTGCCAGCAGCAGACGGGAGAACACTGAAGCTTTCTTT. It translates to CASSRRENTEAFF.

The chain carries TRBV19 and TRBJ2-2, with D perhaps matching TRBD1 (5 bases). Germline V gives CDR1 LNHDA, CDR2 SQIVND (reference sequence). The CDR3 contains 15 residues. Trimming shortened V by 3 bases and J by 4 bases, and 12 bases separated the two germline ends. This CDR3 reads CASSIQGDGTGELFF. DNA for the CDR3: TGTGCCAGTAGTATCCAAGGGGATGGCACCGGGGAGCTGTTTTTT.